This T cell receptor beta chain originates from a study of cytomegalovirus exposure and HLA in healthy donors. Study results and limitations: Overall, 164 TCR beta chains were annotated as cytomegalovirus-associated.

This clone has a single count. Its antigen remains unknown. In germline, CDR1 is SEHNR, CDR2 FQNEAQ (reference sequence). Trimming took off 3 bases at V and 3 bases at J, with 12 bases between the two ends. This CDR3 contains 14 residues. The PCR contained 60 Vbeta and 13 Jbeta primers. The repertoire was sequenced with immunoSEQ multiplex PCR; TCRdb's copy has only in-frame clones and lacks some. The sample has about 160,000 clones; about four fifths are singletons. This clonotype originated in a man between 45 and 60 years old in good health and CMV-seropositive. The J gene is TRBJ2-7, the V gene TRBV7-9; D is possibly TRBD2 (6 bases). Sequenced: PBMCs. CDR3 sequence: CASSFPGGNYEQYF. DNA for the CDR3: TGTGCCAGCAGCTTCCCCGGAGGGAACTACGAGCAGTACTTC.